The 29 T cell receptor beta chains presented below share a single source sample, sequenced in a study of T cell responses to AZD1222 COVID-19 vaccine. Generated by immunoSEQ multiplex PCR, the TCRdb table keeps only in-frame clones and is missing some. The profile shows some 170,000 clones, about nine tenths of them singletons. The specimen was peripheral blood, collected 28 days after the second AZD1222 dose. The receptors originated from an adult who received the AZD1222 COVID-19 vaccine.

This sequence joins TRBV9 and TRBJ1-2; 9 bases agree with TRBD1. The CDR3 is made up of 15 amino acids. Germline CDR1 SGDLS, CDR2 YYNGEE. With V trimmed by 0 bases and J by 8 bases, 8 bases remained unmatched. The CDR3 DNA follows: TGTGCCAGCAGCGTAGAGGGGGGGACAGGGTCCGGCTACACCTTC. This gives the protein CASSVEGGTGSGYTF.

For this clone: At one end, the junction sequence differs from germline, possibly due to a read error. CDR3 residues: CASTIQGRNSPLHF. CDR3 bases: TGTGCCAGTACTATACAGGGGAGGAATTCACCCCTCCACTTT. The V gene is TRBV19, the J gene TRBJ1-6; 7 bases fit TRBD1. The CDR3 runs to 14 residues. Germline V gives CDR1 LNHDA, CDR2 SQIVND (reference sequence).

This sequence joins TRBV18 and TRBJ2-1, with 9 bases identical to TRBD2. This CDR3 is 17 amino acids long. The germline CDR1 and CDR2 sequences are KGHSH and LQKENI. The J segment lost 0 bases and the V segment lost 4 bases, leaving 7 bases of the junction unmatched. CDR3 DNA: TGTGCCAGCTCACAACCCTCAGCGGGAGGCTCCTACAATGAGCAGTTCTTC. It yields the protein CASSQPSAGGSYNEQFF.

V gene TRBV2 combines with J gene TRBJ1-6; D is perhaps TRBD1 (5 bases). The CDR3 runs to 15 residues. The V gene lost 1 base and the J gene lost 10 bases, with 14 bases spanning the gap. The V gene's germline CDR1 is SNHLY and CDR2 FYNNEI. The CDR3 here is CASSEERGKGSPLHF. The CDR3 region has the DNA TGTGCCAGCAGTGAAGAGCGGGGAAAGGGGTCACCCCTCCACTTT.

The rearrangement uses TRBV29-1 and TRBJ2-3; TRBD2 might be the D (5 bases). Trimming shortened V by 6 bases and J by 1 base, and 17 bases separated the two germline ends. Per the germline V gene, CDR1 is SQVTM and CDR2 is ANQGSEA. The CDR3 totals 15 residues. The CDR3 DNA sequence: TGCAGCGTCCGAATGGCAGGACTGGGCACAGATACGCAGTATTTT. It specifies CSVRMAGLGTDTQYF.

V is TRBV4-3 and J is TRBJ2-4; no definite D call. The CDR3 runs 15 residues. Germline V gives CDR1 LGHNA, CDR2 YSLEER. Trimming stripped 0 bases from V and 2 bases from J, with 8 bases between. The chain's CDR3 is CASSQDQTSKNIQYF. The DNA of the CDR3 is TGCGCCAGCAGCCAAGATCAGACCTCCAAAAACATTCAGTACTTC.

This clone appeared a single time. The chain carries TRBV5-4 and TRBJ1-6; 7 bases map to TRBD1. Germline loops: CDR1 SGHNT, CDR2 YYREEE (reference sequence). J was trimmed by 9 bases and V by 4 bases; bases with no gene match: 10. There are 15 residues in the CDR3. CDR3 in amino acids: CASSTRDSRSSPLHF. The CDR3 DNA reads as TGTGCCAGCAGCACCCGGGACAGTAGGAGTTCACCCCTCCACTTT.

The chain joins TRBV3-1 (or the pseudogene TRBV3-2) to TRBJ2-7; 9 bases fit TRBD1. Germline values: CDR1 LGHDT, CDR2 YNNKEL (reference sequence). V lost 4 bases, J lost 2 bases, and 9 bases stayed unmatched. The CDR3 runs 16 residues. The CDR3 protein is CASSLLGTGKPYEQYF. Written as DNA, the CDR3 is TGTGCCAGCAGCCTCCTAGGGACAGGGAAGCCCTACGAGCAGTACTTC.

This clone was detected only a few times. Here the CDR3 DNA reads TGCAGCGTACCGCTAGCGGGGGGGCAGGGTACGCAGTATTTT. This gives the protein CSVPLAGGQGTQYF. The V gene is TRBV29-1, the J gene TRBJ2-3, with 12 bases that match TRBD2. With 6 bases clipped from V and 8 bases from J, the junction kept 9 bases outside the gene matches. The germline gives CDR1 SQVTM, CDR2 ANQGSEA. This CDR3 spans 14 amino acids.

The chain links TRBV5-1 to TRBJ1-1; D remains ambiguous. V lost 0 bases, J lost 4 bases, and 13 bases lay in between. Germline V gene data show CDR1 as SGHRS and CDR2 as YFSETQ. CDR3 length: 15 residues. The CDR3 region has the DNA TGCGCCAGCAGCTTGGAGCCGAGGAGGGCCACTGAAGCTTTCTTT. It encodes CASSLEPRRATEAFF.

The V gene is TRBV6-2 or TRBV6-3, the J gene TRBJ2-3; 7 nucleotides line up with TRBD1. The V and J ends lost 6 bases and 13 bases, in that order; junction bases with no gene match: 16. The germline V gene has CDR1 MNHEY and CDR2 SVGEGT. This CDR3 has 14 residues. In DNA, the CDR3 is TGTGCCAGCAGCCCTCGGGACAGCATAATGGGGAAGTATTTT. The encoded protein is CASSPRDSIMGKYF.

This chain links TRBV6-5 with TRBJ2-7, with a weak D call TRBD1 (5 bases). Germline V gene data show CDR1 as MNHEY and CDR2 as SVGAGI. Trimming stripped 2 bases from V and 1 base from J, with 15 bases between. The CDR3 has 16 residues. The CDR3 region has the DNA TGTGCCAGCAGTTACGCCTGGGGCCCCACTTCCTACGAGCAGTACTTC. Residues: CASSYAWGPTSYEQYF.

The V gene is TRBV5-6, the J gene TRBJ1-1; D gene uncertain. The CDR3 has 12 amino acids. Germline values: CDR1 SGHDT, CDR2 YYEEEE. Trimming cost V 4 bases and J 5 bases, with 9 bases left between them. CDR3 DNA sequence: TGTGCCAGCAGCCCTACTGGGACTGAAGCTTTCTTT. Translating it yields CASSPTGTEAFF.

The CDR3 sequence: CASSPQGGSNQPQHF. The CDR3 DNA reads TGTGCCAGCAGCCCCCAGGGAGGGAGCAATCAGCCCCAGCATTTT. The rearrangement joins TRBV9 to TRBJ1-5, with D possibly TRBD1 on 5 matching bases. V dropped 4 bases and J dropped 1 base, with 12 bases sitting between them. This CDR3 region has 15 residues. Per germline, CDR1 SGDLS and CDR2 YYNGEE.

The chain uses TRBV6-5 and TRBJ2-6; no firm D call. Germline CDR1 reads MNHEY; CDR2 reads SVGAGI. This CDR3 has 15 residues. The V end was cut by 1 base, the J end by 2 bases, with 6 bases between. The CDR3 nucleotides are TGTGCCAGCAGTTACTTGGTAGCTGGGGCCAACGTCCTGACTTTC. Residues: CASSYLVAGANVLTF.

The chain recombines TRBV6-6 with TRBJ2-7; D tentatively reads TRBD1 or TRBD2 (5 bases each). Germline CDR1 MNHNY, CDR2 SVGAGI (reference sequence). Between the trimmed V and J ends, which lost 5 bases and 3 bases, there was a span of 26 bases. CDR3 length: 18 amino acids. CDR3: CASSRSPPGGGARYEQYF. The CDR3 bases are TGTGCCAGCAGTAGATCGCCCCCCGGAGGTGGGGCCCGCTACGAGCAGTACTTC.

DNA for the CDR3: TGTGCCAGCAGCGTAATTTCTGGGATCGGGGAGCTGTTTTTT. This gives the protein CASSVISGIGELFF. The chain has TRBV9 and TRBJ2-2, with D uncertain. The V gene's germline CDR1 is SGDLS and CDR2 YYNGEE. The CDR3 runs 14 residues. V dropped 1 base and J dropped 7 bases, with 11 bases sitting between them. The whole variable domain, remainder taken from reference TRBV9 and TRBJ2-2, is DSGVTQTPKHLITATGQRVTLRCSPRSGDLSVYWYQQSLDQGLQFLIQYYNGEERAKGNILERFSAQQFPDLHSELNLSSLELGDSALYFCASSVISGIGELFFGEGSRLTVL.

This clone was seen only once. The CDR3 sequence is CASSLFGGKYYEQYF. The CDR3 DNA is TGTGCCAGCAGTTTATTTGGCGGCAAATACTACGAGCAGTACTTC. The chain employs TRBV27 and TRBJ2-7; no clear D. CDR3 length equals 15 residues. V lost 1 base and J 3 bases, leaving 13 bases between the germline ends. Germline CDR1 is MNHEY and CDR2 is SMNVEV (reference sequence).

This sequence joins TRBV18 and TRBJ2-7, with a possible D match to TRBD1 (6 bases). Germline CDR1 KGHSH, CDR2 LQKENI. V shed 4 bases and J shed 1 base, with 8 bases lying between them. This CDR3 is built from 13 residues. The CDR3 DNA reads as TGTGCCAGCTCACTAACAGGGTCCTACGAGCAGTACTTC. Encoded protein: CASSLTGSYEQYF.

The genes are TRBV9 and TRBJ1-5; a possible D gene is TRBD1 (5 bases). V was cut by 3 bases and J by 5 bases, with 12 bases left in between. CDR3 length: 14 amino acids. In germline, CDR1 is SGDLS, CDR2 YYNGEE. The CDR3 spells CASSGQGVDQPQHF. CDR3 DNA: TGTGCCAGCAGCGGGCAAGGGGTCGATCAGCCCCAGCATTTT.

This clone was recorded only once. The CDR3 loop is CAWSDAGLNQPQHF. In DNA, the CDR3 is TGTGCCTGGAGTGATGCCGGCCTAAATCAGCCCCAGCATTTT. J is TRBJ1-5 and V is TRBV30; D is undetermined. The CDR3 covers 14 residues. CDR1 is GTSNPN, CDR2 SVGIG, per germline (reference sequence). V dropped 1 base and J dropped 4 bases, with 11 bases sitting between them.

In this sample, this clone turned up once. The chain joins TRBV4-3 to TRBJ1-4; 10 bases agree with TRBD1. Germline V gene sequence: CDR1 LGHNA, CDR2 YSLEER. This CDR3 contains 16 residues. V trimming: 1 base; J trimming: 7 bases; junction bases outside the gene matches: 6. CDR3 DNA sequence: TGCGCCAGCAGCCAAGGACAGGGGGCGTCGGGTGAAAAACTGTTTTTT. It specifies CASSQGQGASGEKLFF.

J is TRBJ1-1 and V is TRBV6-1; D is unclear. V dropped 1 base and J dropped 3 bases, with 6 bases sitting between them. Germline loops: CDR1 MNHNS, CDR2 SASEGT. The CDR3 spans 13 residues. The CDR3 region is CASSEELDTEAFF. The CDR3 DNA follows: TGTGCCAGCAGTGAAGAGTTGGACACTGAAGCTTTCTTT.

V usage is TRBV9 and J usage is TRBJ2-1; D unclear. Trimming stripped 1 base from V and 4 bases from J, with 15 bases between. Per the germline V gene, CDR1 is SGDLS and CDR2 is YYNGEE. The CDR3 has 16 amino acids. This CDR3 reads CASSVSFRPEYNEQFF. CDR3 nucleotide sequence: TGTGCCAGCAGCGTAAGTTTTCGACCTGAGTACAATGAGCAGTTCTTC.

The gene calls are TRBV6-2 or TRBV6-3 and TRBJ2-2, with 7 bases fitting TRBD2. The CDR3 length is 14 residues. The V gene's germline CDR1 is MNHEY and CDR2 SVGEGT. V was clipped by 5 bases and J by 10 bases; unmatched bases: 10. For the CDR3, the DNA is TGTGCCAGCAGTCCCTTAGCGGGTAGGGTGGAGCTGTTTTTT. Residues: CASSPLAGRVELFF.

This chain uses TRBV29-1 with TRBJ1-3; D is undetermined. Per the germline V gene, CDR1 is SQVTM and CDR2 is ANQGSEA. CDR3 length: 14 residues. V shed 6 bases and J shed 2 bases, with 14 bases lying between them. The CDR3 here is CSVLIDKAGNTIYF. CDR3 bases: TGCAGCGTCCTCATCGACAAAGCTGGAAACACCATATATTTT.

V usage is TRBV5-3 and J usage is TRBJ2-7; D remains unclear. TRBV5-3 carries the ORF label, with uncertain function. The CDR3 has 13 amino acids. With 2 bases removed from V and 3 bases from J, the gap between germline ends came to 9 bases. This chain's CDR3 is CARSFDKVYEQYF. In DNA, the CDR3 is TGTGCCAGAAGCTTTGATAAGGTCTACGAGCAGTACTTC.

This clone was recorded only once. This rearrangement joins TRBV7-9 to TRBJ1-6; unclear D gene. V lost 1 base and J 13 bases, leaving 11 bases between the germline ends. Germline V CDR1 and CDR2: SEHNR, FQNEAQ (reference sequence). The CDR3 totals 13 residues. The DNA of the CDR3 is TGTGCCAGCAGCTTAGAAGCTATTTCGCCCCTCCACTTT. It specifies CASSLEAISPLHF.

The chain combines TRBV12-3 or TRBV12-4 with TRBJ1-2; no clear D gene. Trimming shortened V by 3 bases and J by 12 bases, and 11 bases separated the two germline ends. CDR3 length equals 11 residues. The CDR3 DNA sequence: TGTGCCAGCAGTTTGCGCAGTTACGACACCTTC. It codes for CASSLRSYDTF.